These 10 T cell receptor beta chains came from one sample sequenced in a study of blood T cell repertoires in COVID-19. The method was immunoSEQ multiplex PCR; TCRdb's version includes in-frame clones alone and lacks a portion of them. Of 250,000 to 300,000 clones listed, just under 90% are singletons. The specimen was PBMCs or T cells enriched from blood (not recorded which). All receptors come from a woman between 45 and 65 years old who had been exposed to COVID-19.

This clone was detected only once. The rearrangement joins TRBV6-4 to TRBJ2-1; 8 nucleotides match TRBD1. The CDR3 has 15 residues. Germline V lookup: CDR1 MRHNA, CDR2 SNTAGT. The V segment lost 5 bases and the J segment 10 bases; nucleotides outside the gene matches: 13. CDR3 amino acids: CASSTGTGHGSEQFF. The CDR3 nucleotides are TGTGCCAGCAGTACGGGGACAGGTCATGGCAGCGAGCAGTTCTTC.

The chain couples TRBV6-5 to TRBJ2-7; 9 nucleotides align to TRBD2. The V gene's germline CDR1 is MNHEY and CDR2 SVGAGI. CDR3 length equals 14 residues. Trimming at V came to 10 bases and at J to 9 bases, leaving 16 bases not matched to a gene. CDR3 DNA sequence: TGTGCCACGCGTCCAGCGGGGGGCCGTCAGGCGCAGTACTTC. Protein: CATRPAGGRQAQYF.

The chain combines TRBV28 with TRBJ1-2, with a possible D match to TRBD1 (5 bases). Germline lookup yields CDR1 MDHEN and CDR2 SYDVKM. V was pared by 4 bases and J by 4 bases, with 13 bases between. The CDR3 loop spans 14 amino acids. The CDR3 sequence: CASSSTELIYGYTF. The CDR3 nucleotides read TGTGCCAGCAGTTCGACAGAGCTCATCTATGGCTACACCTTC.

The chain is built from TRBV7-2 and TRBJ2-2; D is perhaps TRBD1 (5 bases). V lost 1 base and J 8 bases, leaving 11 bases between the germline ends. CDR3 length: 14 amino acids. The germline gives CDR1 SGHTA, CDR2 FQGNSA. The DNA for the CDR3 is TGTGCCAGCAGCTTAGGAGCAGGGTCAGGGGAGCTGTTTTTT. Translation gives CASSLGAGSGELFF.

The chain is built from TRBV5-1 and TRBJ2-1; 10 positions match TRBD1. Germline V gene data show CDR1 as SGHRS and CDR2 as YFSETQ. V gave up 4 bases and J gave up 4 bases; unmatched junction bases: 11. The CDR3 has 17 residues. CDR3 bases: TGCGCCAGCAGCGGGGGACAGGGGTTGGGCCCTTACAATGAGCAGTTCTTC. As protein: CASSGGQGLGPYNEQFF.

The V and J genes are TRBV6-5 and TRBJ1-2; tentative D call: TRBD1 (6 bases). The V end lost 6 bases, the J end lost 1 base, and 12 bases lay between the germline ends. Germline CDR1 is MNHEY and CDR2 is SVGAGI. The CDR3 covers 14 residues. The DNA for the CDR3 is TGTGCCAGCAGGGATACAGGGTTTAACTATGGCTACACCTTC. Translating it yields CASRDTGFNYGYTF.

The chain links TRBV28 to TRBJ2-7; 7 positions agree with TRBD1. With V trimmed by 3 bases and J by 4 bases, 15 bases remained unmatched. Germline V gene sequence: CDR1 MDHEN, CDR2 SYDVKM. The CDR3 is 17 residues long. CDR3: CASSFLGSPGQQYEQYF. The CDR3 DNA reads as TGTGCCAGCAGTTTTCTCGGCTCCCCGGGACAGCAGTACGAGCAGTACTTC.

V gene TRBV30 combines with J gene TRBJ1-5; D perhaps matches TRBD1 (5 bases). V lost 0 bases to trimming and J lost 7 bases, with 10 bases between them. From germline, CDR1 is GTSNPN and CDR2 SVGIG (reference sequence). This CDR3 contains 13 residues. Here the CDR3 reads CAWSVKGKQPQHF. The CDR3, as DNA: TGTGCCTGGAGTGTCAAGGGGAAACAGCCCCAGCATTTT.

The chain links TRBV19 to TRBJ1-1; 10 bases fit TRBD1. The ends lost 6 bases at V and 10 bases at J; junction bases unmatched: 11. The length of the CDR3 is 14 residues. Per germline, CDR1 LNHDA and CDR2 SQIVND (reference sequence). The CDR3 DNA reads as TGTGCCAGTAGAACGGGACAGGGGAAAGGTAGAGCTTTCTTT. Amino acid sequence: CASRTGQGKGRAFF.

A remark on this clone: This same CDR3 is encoded by further DNA sequences in the sample. The chain couples TRBV19 to TRBJ1-2, with 8 bases identical to TRBD1. This CDR3 region has 14 residues. The germline CDR1 and CDR2 sequences are LNHDA and SQIVND (reference sequence). The V gene end was trimmed by 4 bases and the J gene end by 2 bases; junction bases not matched to a gene: 3. The CDR3 region is CASSTRQGNYGYTF. The CDR3 DNA reads TGTGCCAGTAGTACCCGACAGGGGAACTATGGCTACACCTTC.